Given below is one TCR beta chain in context. Peripheral blood came from all dose cohorts at three timepoints. The data originate from a study of OX40 agonist ivuxolimab in advanced cancers. CDR3 length: 15 amino acids. Germline V CDR1 and CDR2: SEHNR, FQNEAQ (reference sequence). The V gene lost 1 base and the J gene lost 4 bases, with 13 bases spanning the gap. Assay used: immunoSEQ multiplex PCR; TCRdb lists only in-frame clones, some missing. The repertoire holds approximately 81,000 clones, with 88% as singletons. This chain links TRBV7-9 with TRBJ1-2; D perhaps matches TRBD1 (6 bases). This sequence originates from an adult with an advanced solid tumor such as melanoma, head and neck, liver or kidney cancer. The source material was CD4+ or CD8+ T cells sorted from blood, sampled in a trial of the OX40 agonist ivuxolimab. The CDR3 bases are TGTGCCAGCAGCTTAGACGGGGGGCCGACCTATGGCTACACCTTC. It specifies CASSLDGGPTYGYTF.